This T cell receptor (beta chain) came from a study of beta chain features in type 1 diabetes. In this sample, this clone turned up a few times. Its antigen is undetermined. At the DNA level, this CDR3 is encoded by other sequences in the same sample as well. The CDR3 spans 13 residues. The junction had 3 bases not matched to a gene; V was cut back by 6 bases and J by 0 bases. From germline, CDR1 is SQVTM and CDR2 ANQGSEA. Reverse transcribing all isolated RNA meant expressed TCRB transcripts were sequenced. Assay: immunoSEQ multiplex PCR; the TCRdb copy retains only in-frame clones and omits some. The sample shows about 230,000 clones, about a sixth of them seen only once. Study-wide findings and caveats: The influence of HLA type on TCRB rearrangement stayed undetermined. Across all four CD4+ subsets, people with type 1 diabetes showed modestly shorter TCRB CDR3s.

This receptor was taken from a man aged 25-45 years with type 1 diabetes. Specimen: naive CD4+ T cells from blood. V is TRBV29-1 and J is TRBJ2-3; TRBD1 agrees at 7 bases. The CDR3 sequence is CSVTGASTDTQYF. CDR3 sequence (DNA): TGCAGCGTCACAGGGGCGAGCACAGATACGCAGTATTTT.